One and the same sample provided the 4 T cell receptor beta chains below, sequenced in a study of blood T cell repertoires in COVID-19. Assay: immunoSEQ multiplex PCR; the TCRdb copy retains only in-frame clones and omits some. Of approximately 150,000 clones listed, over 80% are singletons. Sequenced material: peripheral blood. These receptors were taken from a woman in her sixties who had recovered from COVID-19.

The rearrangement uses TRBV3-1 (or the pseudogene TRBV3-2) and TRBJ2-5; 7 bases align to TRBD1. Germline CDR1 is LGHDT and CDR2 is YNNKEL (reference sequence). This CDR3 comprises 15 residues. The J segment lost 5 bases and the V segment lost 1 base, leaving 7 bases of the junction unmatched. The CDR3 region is CASSQVTGPGETQYF. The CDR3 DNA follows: TGTGCCAGCAGCCAAGTGACAGGGCCGGGGGAGACCCAGTACTTC.

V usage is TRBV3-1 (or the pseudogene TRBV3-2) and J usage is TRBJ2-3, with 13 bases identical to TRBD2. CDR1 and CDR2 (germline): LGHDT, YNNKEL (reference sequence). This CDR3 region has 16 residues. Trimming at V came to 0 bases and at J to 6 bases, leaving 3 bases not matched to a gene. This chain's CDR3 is CASSQDTSGGADTQYF. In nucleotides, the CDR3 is TGTGCCAGCAGCCAAGATACTAGCGGGGGGGCCGATACGCAGTATTTT.

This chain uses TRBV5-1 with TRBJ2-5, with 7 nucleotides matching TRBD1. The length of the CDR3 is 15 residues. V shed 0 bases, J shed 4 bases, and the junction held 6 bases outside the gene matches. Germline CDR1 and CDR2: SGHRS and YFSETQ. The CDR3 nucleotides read TGCGCCAGCAGCTTGGACAGGGGCACGGGAGAGACCCAGTACTTC. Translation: CASSLDRGTGETQYF.

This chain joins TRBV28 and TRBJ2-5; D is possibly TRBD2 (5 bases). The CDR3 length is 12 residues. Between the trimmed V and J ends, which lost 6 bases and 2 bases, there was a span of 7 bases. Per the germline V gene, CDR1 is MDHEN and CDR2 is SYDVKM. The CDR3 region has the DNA TGTGCCAGCAGCATAGCGCAAGAGACCCAGTACTTC. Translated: CASSIAQETQYF.